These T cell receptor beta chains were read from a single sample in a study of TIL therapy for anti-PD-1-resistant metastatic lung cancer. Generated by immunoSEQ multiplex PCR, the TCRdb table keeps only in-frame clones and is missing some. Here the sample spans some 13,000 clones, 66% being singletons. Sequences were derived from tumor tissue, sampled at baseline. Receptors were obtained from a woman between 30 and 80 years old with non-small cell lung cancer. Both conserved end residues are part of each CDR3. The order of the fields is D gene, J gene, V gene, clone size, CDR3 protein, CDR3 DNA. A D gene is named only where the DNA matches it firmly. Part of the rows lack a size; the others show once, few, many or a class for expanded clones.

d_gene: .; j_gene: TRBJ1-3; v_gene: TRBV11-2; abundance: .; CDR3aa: CASSVFGGNTIYF; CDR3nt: TGTGCCAGCAGCGTGTTCGGTGGAAACACCATATATTTT
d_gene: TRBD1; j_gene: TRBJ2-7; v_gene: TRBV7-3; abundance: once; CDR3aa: CASSLATQDRVYEQYF; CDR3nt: TGTGCCAGCAGCTTAGCTACACAGGACAGGGTCTACGAGCAGTACTTC
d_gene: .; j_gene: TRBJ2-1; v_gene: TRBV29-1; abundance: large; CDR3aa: CSVELYNEQFF; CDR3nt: TGCAGCGTTGAGCTATACAATGAGCAGTTCTTC
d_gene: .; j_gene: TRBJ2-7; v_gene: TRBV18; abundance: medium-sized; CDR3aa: CASSPQGGRYEQYF; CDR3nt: TGTGCCAGCTCACCACAAGGGGGGCGGTACGAGCAGTACTTC
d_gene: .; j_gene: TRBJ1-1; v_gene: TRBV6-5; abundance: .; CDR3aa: CASGIPGNTEAFF; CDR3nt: TGTGCCAGCGGAATACCGGGTAACACTGAAGCTTTCTTT
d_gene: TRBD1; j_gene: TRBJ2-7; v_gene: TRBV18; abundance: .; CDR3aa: CASSPTGVPYEQYF; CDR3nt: TGTGCCAGCTCACCGACAGGGGTTCCCTACGAGCAGTACTTC
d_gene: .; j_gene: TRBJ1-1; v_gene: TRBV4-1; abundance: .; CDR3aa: CASSYSSTRGNTEAFF; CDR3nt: TGCGCCAGCAGCTACTCATCAACCCGGGGGAACACTGAAGCTTTCTTT
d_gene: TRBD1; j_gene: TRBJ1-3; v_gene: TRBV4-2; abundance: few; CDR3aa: CASSQDRGLSYGNTIYF; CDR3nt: TGTGCCAGCAGCCAAGACAGGGGGTTGTCCTATGGAAACACCATATATTTT
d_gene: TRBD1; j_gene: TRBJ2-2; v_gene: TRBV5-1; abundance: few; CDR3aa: CASSLEFGTVNTGELFF; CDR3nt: TGCGCCAGCAGCTTGGAGTTTGGGACAGTGAACACCGGGGAGCTGTTTTTT
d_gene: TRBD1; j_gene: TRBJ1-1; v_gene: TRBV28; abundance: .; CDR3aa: CASTPRGGGTEAFF; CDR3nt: TGTGCCAGCACCCCCAGAGGGGGCGGAACTGAAGCTTTCTTT
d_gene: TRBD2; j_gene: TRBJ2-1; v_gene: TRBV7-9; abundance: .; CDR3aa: CASSRLAGGGDEQFF; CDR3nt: TGTGCCAGCAGCCGCCTAGCGGGGGGCGGAGATGAGCAGTTCTTC
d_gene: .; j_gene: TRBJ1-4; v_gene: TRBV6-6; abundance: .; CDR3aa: CASSYVGLSDEKLFF; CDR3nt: TGTGCCAGCAGTTACGTAGGGTTAAGCGATGAAAAACTGTTTTTT
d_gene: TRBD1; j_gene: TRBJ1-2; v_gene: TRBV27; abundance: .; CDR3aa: CASSSPDRANYGYTF; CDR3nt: TGTGCCAGCAGTTCTCCGGACAGGGCTAACTATGGCTACACCTTC
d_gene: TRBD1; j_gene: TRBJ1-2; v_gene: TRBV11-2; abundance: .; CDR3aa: CASSSDRGRNYGYTF; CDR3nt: TGTGCCAGCAGCTCGGACAGGGGGCGCAACTATGGCTACACCTTC
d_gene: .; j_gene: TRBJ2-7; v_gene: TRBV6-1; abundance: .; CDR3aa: CAISDIIGQTYYEGQYF; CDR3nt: TGTGCCATCAGTGACATAATAGGACAGACGTACTACGAAGGGCAGTACTTC
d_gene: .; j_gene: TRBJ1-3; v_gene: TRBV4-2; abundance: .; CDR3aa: CASSQETGQLGNTIYF; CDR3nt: TGTGCCAGCAGCCAAGAAACCGGACAACTCGGAAACACCATATATTTT
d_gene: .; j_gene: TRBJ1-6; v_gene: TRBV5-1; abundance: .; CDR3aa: CASAPEGVNSPLHF; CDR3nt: TGCGCCAGCGCCCCGGAAGGGGTGAATTCACCCCTCCACTTT
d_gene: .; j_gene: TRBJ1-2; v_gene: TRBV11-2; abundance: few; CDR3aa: CASSPTGTPLGYTF; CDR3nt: TGTGCCAGCAGCCCCACCGGGACACCCCTGGGCTACACCTTC
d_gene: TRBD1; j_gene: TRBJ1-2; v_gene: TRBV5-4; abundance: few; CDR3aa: CASSLGDRDYGYTF; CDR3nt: TGTGCCAGCAGCTTGGGGGACAGGGACTATGGCTACACCTTC
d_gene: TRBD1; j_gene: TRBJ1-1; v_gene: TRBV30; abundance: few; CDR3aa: CAWSVQGDTEAFF; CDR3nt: TGTGCCTGGAGTGTACAGGGGGACACTGAAGCTTTCTTT
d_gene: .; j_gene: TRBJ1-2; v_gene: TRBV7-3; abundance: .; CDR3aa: CASSATRFYGYTF; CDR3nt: TGTGCCAGCAGCGCCACGAGATTCTATGGCTACACCTTC
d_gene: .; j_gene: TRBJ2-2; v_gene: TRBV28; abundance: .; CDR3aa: CASRGTSRNTGELFF; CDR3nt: TGTGCCAGCAGGGGGACAAGTCGTAACACCGGGGAGCTGTTTTTT
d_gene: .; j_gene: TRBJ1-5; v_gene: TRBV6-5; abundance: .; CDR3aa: CASHEFLQPQHF; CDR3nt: TGTGCCAGCCACGAATTTCTTCAGCCCCAGCATTTT
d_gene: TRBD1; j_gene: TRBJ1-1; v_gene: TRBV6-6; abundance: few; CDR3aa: CASSSRTGTREAFF; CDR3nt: TGTGCCAGCAGTTCCAGGACAGGGACCAGGGAAGCTTTCTTT
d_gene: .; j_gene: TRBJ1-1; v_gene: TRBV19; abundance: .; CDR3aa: CASRQGPEAFF; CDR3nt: TGTGCCAGTAGACAGGGTCCTGAAGCTTTCTTT
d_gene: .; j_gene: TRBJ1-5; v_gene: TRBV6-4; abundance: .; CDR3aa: CASSVGMGSPQHF; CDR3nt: TGTGCCAGCAGTGTAGGGATGGGATCGCCCCAGCATTTT
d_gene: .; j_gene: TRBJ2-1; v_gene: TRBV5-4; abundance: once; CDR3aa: CASSWDWNINEQFF; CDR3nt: TGTGCCAGCAGCTGGGACTGGAACATCAATGAGCAGTTCTTC
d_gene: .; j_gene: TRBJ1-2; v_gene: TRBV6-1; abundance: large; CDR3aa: CASRGRGYTF; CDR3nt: TGTGCCAGCAGGGGGCGGGGCTACACCTTC
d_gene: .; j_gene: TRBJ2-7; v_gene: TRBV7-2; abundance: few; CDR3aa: CASSFDPSTHEQYF; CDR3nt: TGTGCCAGCAGCTTCGACCCTAGTACCCACGAGCAGTACTTC
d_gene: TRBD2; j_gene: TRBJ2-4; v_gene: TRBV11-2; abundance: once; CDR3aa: CASSSGLAGGENIQYF; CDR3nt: TGTGCCAGCAGCTCCGGACTAGCGGGAGGAGAAAACATTCAGTACTTC
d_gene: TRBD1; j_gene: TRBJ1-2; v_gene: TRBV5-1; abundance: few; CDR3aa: CASSSTGDYGYTF; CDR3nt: TGCGCCAGCAGCTCTACAGGGGACTATGGCTACACCTTC
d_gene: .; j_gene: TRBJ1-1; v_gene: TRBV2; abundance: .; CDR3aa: CASVRDGKDTEAFF; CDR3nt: TGTGCCAGCGTCCGGGACGGTAAGGACACTGAAGCTTTCTTT
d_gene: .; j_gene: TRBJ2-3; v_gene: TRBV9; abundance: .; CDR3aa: CASSGSRTDTQYF; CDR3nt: TGTGCCAGCAGCGGCTCTAGGACAGATACGCAGTATTTT
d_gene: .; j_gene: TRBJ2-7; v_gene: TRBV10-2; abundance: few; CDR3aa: CASSEGLYYEQYF; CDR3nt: TGCGCCAGCAGTGAGGGGCTCTACTACGAGCAGTACTTC
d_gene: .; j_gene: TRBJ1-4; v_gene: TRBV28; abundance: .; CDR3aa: CASSSRGGAREKLFF; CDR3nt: TGTGCCAGCAGTTCAAGGGGGGGGGCGCGGGAAAAACTGTTTTTT
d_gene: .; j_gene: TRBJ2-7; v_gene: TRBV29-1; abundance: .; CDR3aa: CSVKDHYEQYF; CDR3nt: TGCAGCGTCAAGGACCATTACGAGCAGTACTTC
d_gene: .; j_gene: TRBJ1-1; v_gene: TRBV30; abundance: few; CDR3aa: CAWRDPPVRGTEAFF; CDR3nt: TGTGCCTGGAGAGACCCGCCGGTCAGGGGAACTGAAGCTTTCTTT
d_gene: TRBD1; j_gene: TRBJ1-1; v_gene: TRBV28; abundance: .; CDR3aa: CASSLRGQGRGFAFF; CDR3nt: TGTGCCAGCAGTTTGAGGGGACAGGGTCGGGGCTTCGCTTTCTTT
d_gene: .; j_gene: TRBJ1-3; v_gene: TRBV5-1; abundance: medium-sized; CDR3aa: CASSVTGGGNTIYF; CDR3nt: TGCGCCAGCAGCGTCACAGGAGGGGGAAACACCATATATTTT
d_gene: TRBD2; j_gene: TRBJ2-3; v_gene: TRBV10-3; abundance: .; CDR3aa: CATGPRGGSSTDTQYF; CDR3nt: TGTGCCACCGGACCCCGGGGGGGGTCAAGCACAGATACGCAGTATTTT
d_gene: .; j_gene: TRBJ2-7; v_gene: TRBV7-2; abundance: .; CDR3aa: CASSKGPYEQYF; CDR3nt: TGTGCCAGCAGCAAGGGACCCTACGAGCAGTACTTC
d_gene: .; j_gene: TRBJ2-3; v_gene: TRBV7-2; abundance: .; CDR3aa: CASRTQGSSTDTQYF; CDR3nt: TGTGCCAGCAGAACTCAGGGGTCAAGCACAGATACGCAGTATTTT
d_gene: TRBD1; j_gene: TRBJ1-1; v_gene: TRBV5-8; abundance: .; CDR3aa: CASSLARGAGDTEAFF; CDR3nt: TGTGCCAGCAGCTTGGCCAGGGGGGCGGGTGACACTGAAGCTTTCTTT
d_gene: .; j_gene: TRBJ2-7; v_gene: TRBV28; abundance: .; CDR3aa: CASSPEVGYYYEQYF; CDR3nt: TGTGCCAGCAGTCCCGAGGTAGGGTATTACTACGAGCAGTACTTC
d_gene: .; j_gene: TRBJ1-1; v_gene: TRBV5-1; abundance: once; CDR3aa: CASSLEAGYTEAFF; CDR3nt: TGCGCCAGCAGCTTGGAGGCAGGCTACACTGAAGCTTTCTTT
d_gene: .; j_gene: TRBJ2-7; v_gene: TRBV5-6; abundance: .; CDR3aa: CASSSSGGGYEQYF; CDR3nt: TGTGCCAGCAGCTCAAGTGGGGGTGGCTACGAGCAGTACTTC
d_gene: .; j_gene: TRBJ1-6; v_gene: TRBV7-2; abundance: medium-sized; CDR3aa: CASSSRADNSPLHF; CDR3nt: TGTGCCAGCAGCTCCCGGGCAGATAATTCACCCCTCCACTTT
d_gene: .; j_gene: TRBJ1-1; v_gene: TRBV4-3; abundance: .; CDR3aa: CASSQDRGQFEAFF; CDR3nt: TGCGCCAGCAGCCAAGATAGAGGCCAGTTTGAAGCTTTCTTT
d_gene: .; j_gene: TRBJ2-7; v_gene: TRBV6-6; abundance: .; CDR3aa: CASSPTGVDYEQYF; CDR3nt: TGTGCCAGCAGTCCTACAGGAGTTGACTACGAGCAGTACTTC
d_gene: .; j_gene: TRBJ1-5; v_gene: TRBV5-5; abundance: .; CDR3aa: CASSLYMVSNQPQHF; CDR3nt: TGTGCCAGCAGCTTGTACATGGTTAGCAATCAGCCCCAGCATTTT
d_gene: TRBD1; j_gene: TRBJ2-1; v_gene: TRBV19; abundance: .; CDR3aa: CASRDRGNEQFF; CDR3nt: TGTGCCAGTAGGGACAGGGGCAATGAGCAGTTCTTC